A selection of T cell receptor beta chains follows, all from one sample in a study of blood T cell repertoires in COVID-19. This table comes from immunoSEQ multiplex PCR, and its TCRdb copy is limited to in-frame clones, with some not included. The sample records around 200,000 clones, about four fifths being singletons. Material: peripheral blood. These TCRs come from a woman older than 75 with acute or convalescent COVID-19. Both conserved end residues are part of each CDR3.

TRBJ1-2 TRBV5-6 CASSLGAGGARVAYGYTF
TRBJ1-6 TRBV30 CAWSGGRSGSPLHF
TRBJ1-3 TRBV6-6 CASSLGPTGLAGNTIYF
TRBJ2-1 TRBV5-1 CASSLLGQGNEQFF
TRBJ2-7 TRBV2 CASSPRSGTGGLLYEQYF
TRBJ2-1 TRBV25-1 CASRGAGLVLFF
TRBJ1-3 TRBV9 CASSVGGSPGNTIYF
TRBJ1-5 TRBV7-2 CASSLSQGNQPQHF
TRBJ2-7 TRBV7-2 CASSLERGGEQYF
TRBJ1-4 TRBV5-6 CASSTSGNEKLFF
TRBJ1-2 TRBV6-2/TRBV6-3 CASSDGTGFGYTF
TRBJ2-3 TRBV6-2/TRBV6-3 CASSAETGGIRDTQYF
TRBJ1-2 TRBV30 CAREDRQRHGYTF
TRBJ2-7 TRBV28 CASRPGQGVSYEQYF
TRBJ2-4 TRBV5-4 CASSFDSLKNIQYF
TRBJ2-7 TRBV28 CASSLPRTGSTDEQYF
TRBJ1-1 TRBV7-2 CASSSHRVNTEAFF
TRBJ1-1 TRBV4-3 CASSQAPTGNTEAFF
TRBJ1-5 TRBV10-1 CASSPLRLYSNQPQHF
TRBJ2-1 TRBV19 CASSIRPGLAHVNEQFF
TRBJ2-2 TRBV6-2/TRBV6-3 CASSYHGGLGHSNTGELFF
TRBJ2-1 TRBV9 CASSVGWSRDEQFF
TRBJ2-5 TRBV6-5 CASSPRAGPSEAQYF
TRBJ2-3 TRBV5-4 CASSPGLAGGTDTQYF
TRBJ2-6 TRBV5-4 CASSSPGQGFSGANVLTF
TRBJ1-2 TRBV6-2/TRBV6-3 CASSRGLDYGYTF
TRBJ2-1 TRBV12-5 CASGSTEYNEQFF
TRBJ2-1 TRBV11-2 CASSSHFGQGQGEQFF
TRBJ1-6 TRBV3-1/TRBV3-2 CASSQDLGGDSPLHF
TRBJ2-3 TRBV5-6 CASSLDGGTDTQYF
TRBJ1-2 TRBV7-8 CASSPSTGAPRGYTF
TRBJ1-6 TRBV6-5 CASSYSGREGSPLHF
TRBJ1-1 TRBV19 CASSTTQGRTEAFF
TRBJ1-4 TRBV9 CASSVGDSGEKLFF
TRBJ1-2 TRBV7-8 CASSLSYGDSYGYTF
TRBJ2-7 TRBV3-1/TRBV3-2 CASSPRTIREQYF